Below are 18 T cell receptor beta chains sequenced from a single sample in a study of T cells after yellow fever vaccination. MiXCR was run by TCRdb on the 5' RACE reads, yielding one entry per CDR3 protein. The table shows 110,000 or so distinct CDR3 sequences, with 7.2% occurring only once. The sequencing used CD4+ T cells sorted from PBMCs, collected about 49 days after the first yellow fever vaccination. These receptors were obtained from a young man who received the YFV17D yellow fever vaccine.

Turning to this clonotype: A clone one base away is much larger, so this may be a read error. V is TRBV3-1 and J is TRBJ2-6; maybe TRBD1 (5 bases). V was trimmed by 4 bases and J by 0 bases, leaving 13 bases between them. Germline V lookup: CDR1 LGHDT, CDR2 YNNKEL (reference sequence). The CDR3 runs to 17 residues. The CDR3 region has the DNA TGTGCCAGCAGCCCTTCCAGGGTGAGCTCTGGGGCCAACGTCCTGACTTTC. Its protein is CASSPSRVSSGANVLTF.

This clonotype was counted many times. The chain uses TRBV29-1 and TRBJ1-6; TRBD1 matches at 10 bases. From germline, CDR1 is SQVTM and CDR2 ANQGSEA. CDR3 length: 13 residues. Trimming took 5 bases from V and 6 from J; bases not matched to a gene: 1. The CDR3 DNA is TGCAGCGTTAGGGACAGGGGTAATTCACCCCTCCACTTT. Translating gives CSVRDRGNSPLHF.

In this sample, this clonotype turned up many times. The chain employs TRBV12-3 or TRBV12-4 and TRBJ1-4; D is possibly TRBD1 (5 bases). With 5 bases removed from V and 8 bases from J, the gap between germline ends came to 15 bases. The CDR3 loop spans 14 amino acids. The CDR3 DNA sequence: TGTGCCAGCAGTCCCTCGCGGGGGAGAGAAAAACTGTTTTTT. Amino acid sequence: CASSPSRGREKLFF.

The CDR3 sequence: CASSPRDRNSNQPQHF. CDR3 nucleotides: TGTGCCAGCTCACCACGGGACAGGAATAGCAATCAGCCCCAGCATTTT. The chain joins TRBV18 to TRBJ1-5, with 8 bases fitting TRBD1. This CDR3 has 16 amino acids. The V gene end was trimmed by 1 base and the J gene end by 0 bases; junction bases not matched to a gene: 2. Germline-derived CDR1 and CDR2 are KGHSH and LQKENI.

V gene TRBV7-6 combines with J gene TRBJ1-5; 7 nucleotides line up with TRBD1. After removal of 4 bases from V and 2 bases from J, the junction contained 2 bases not matched to a gene. Looked up from germline, CDR1 is SGHVS and CDR2 is FNYEAQ. CDR3 size: 14 residues. The CDR3 coding sequence is TGTGCCAGCAGCTCCGGACAGGGCAATCAGCCCCAGCATTTT. Protein: CASSSGQGNQPQHF. Drawing the rest from reference TRBV7-6 and TRBJ1-5, the complete variable domain is GAGVSQSPRYKVTKRGQDVALRCDPISGHVSLYWYRQALGQGPEFLTYFNYEAQQDKSGLPNDRFSAERPEGSISTLTIQRTEQRDSAMYRCASSSGQGNQPQHFGDGTRLSIL.

This clonotype was observed many times. The chain recombines TRBV18 with TRBJ2-5, with D unclear. The V and J ends lost 3 bases and 2 bases respectively, with 10 bases between them. The CDR3 totals 14 residues. Per germline, CDR1 KGHSH and CDR2 LQKENI. CDR3 nucleotides: TGTGCCAGCTCACCTGAGGCAGTTCAAGAGACCCAGTACTTC. It is translated as CASSPEAVQETQYF. Together with reference TRBV18 and TRBJ2-5, the CDR3 gives the full variable domain: NAGVMQNPRHLVRRRGQEARLRCSPMKGHSHVYWYRQLPEEGLKFMVYLQKENIIDESGMPKERFSAEFPKEGPSILRIQQVVRGDSAAYFCASSPEAVQETQYFGPGTRLLVL.

This clonotype was counted many times. The V gene is TRBV7-6, the J gene TRBJ2-5; D might be TRBD2 (6 bases). The CDR3 length is 14 residues. CDR1 is SGHVS, CDR2 FNYEAQ, per germline. V was pared by 2 bases and J by 4 bases, with 11 bases between. CDR3 nucleotide sequence: TGTGCCAGCAGCTTACTGGCCGGGGGAGAGACCCAGTACTTC. Its translation: CASSLLAGGETQYF.

This clonotype was observed at least ten times. V usage is TRBV11-2 and J usage is TRBJ1-2; D uncertain. This CDR3 region has 13 residues. From germline, CDR1 is SGHAT and CDR2 FQNNGV. The V end was cut by 2 bases, the J end by 2 bases, with 6 bases between. CDR3 nucleotides: TGTGCCAGCAGCTTAACTCAGAACTATGGCTACACCTTC. This sequence encodes CASSLTQNYGYTF.

This clonotype was seen ten or more times. The chain carries TRBV10-3 and TRBJ1-5; 10 bases fit TRBD1. The V segment lost 7 bases and the J segment 7 bases; nucleotides outside the gene matches: 4. The germline CDR1 and CDR2 sequences are ENHRY and SYGVKD. This CDR3 region has 13 residues. CDR3 sequence (DNA): TGTGCCATCAACGGGGACAGGGGACAGCCCCAGCATTTT. This codes for CAINGDRGQPQHF.

This clonotype appeared many times. The genes are TRBV7-2 and TRBJ2-7; D remains unclear. The V end lost 0 bases, the J end lost 3 bases, and 12 bases lay between the germline ends. The CDR3 sequence is 15 residues long. Germline assignment: CDR1 SGHTA and CDR2 FQGNSA. In nucleotides, the CDR3 is TGTGCCAGCAGCTTAGCAGGGCTTGGGCTCTACGAGCAGTACGTC. The encoded protein is CASSLAGLGLYEQYV.

The chain is built from TRBV7-8 and TRBJ1-1, with TRBD1 identical over 8 bases. After removal of 5 bases from V and 6 bases from J, the junction contained 20 bases not matched to a gene. Germline assignment: CDR1 SGHVS and CDR2 FQNEAQ. CDR3 length: 18 amino acids. DNA of the CDR3: TGTGCCAGCAGCCCCAGGGTGGGCTCAGGGGGCTTTAGGGCTGAAGCTTTCTTT. It translates to CASSPRVGSGGFRAEAFF.

This clonotype occurred many times. The J gene is TRBJ1-5, the V gene TRBV4-2, with 7 bases matching TRBD1. V lost 0 bases to trimming and J lost 4 bases; unmatched junction nucleotides: 3. The CDR3 covers 15 residues. CDR1 and CDR2 from the germline V gene are LGHNA and YNFKEQ. For the CDR3, the DNA is TGTGCCAGCAGCCAAGATGGGGGACAGAATCAGCCCCAGCATTTT. This sequence encodes CASSQDGGQNQPQHF.

In this sample, this clonotype turned up many times. The chain's CDR3 is CASSLEFGEKAFF. Written as DNA, the CDR3 is TGCGCCAGCAGCTTGGAGTTCGGGGAGAAAGCTTTCTTT. V is TRBV5-1 and J is TRBJ1-1; D remains unclear. Germline CDR1 and CDR2: SGHRS and YFSETQ. V was pared by 0 bases and J by 9 bases, with 12 bases between. This CDR3 contains 13 residues.

This clonotype was observed many times. The V gene is TRBV5-1, the J gene TRBJ1-1; D is perhaps TRBD1 (5 bases). This CDR3 has 14 residues. In germline, CDR1 is SGHRS, CDR2 YFSETQ. The V gene lost 3 bases and the J gene lost 2 bases, with 11 bases spanning the gap. The DNA for the CDR3 is TGCGCCAGCAGCTCGACAGCGTCAAACACTGAAGCTTTCTTT. This encodes CASSSTASNTEAFF.

This clonotype was seen many times. The V and J genes are TRBV12-3 or TRBV12-4 and TRBJ1-1, with no clear D. The CDR3 covers 14 residues. The ends were cut back, 6 bases at V and 0 bases at J, with 11 bases in the middle. CDR3 sequence: CASSLTLMNTEAFF. The CDR3 DNA is TGTGCCAGCAGCCTCACCCTCATGAACACTGAAGCTTTCTTT.

This clonotype was observed at least ten times. The chain couples TRBV5-1 to TRBJ2-2; 8 bases agree with TRBD1. The CDR3 has 15 residues. CDR1 is SGHRS and CDR2 is YFSETQ in the germline V gene. V lost 0 bases to trimming and J lost 3 bases; unmatched junction nucleotides: 1. CDR3 sequence: CASSLGQGHTGELFF. The CDR3 coding sequence is TGCGCCAGCAGCTTGGGACAGGGGCACACCGGGGAGCTGTTTTTT.

This clonotype appeared many times. The V and J genes are TRBV12-3 or TRBV12-4 and TRBJ1-2; the D gene is possibly TRBD1 (6 bases). Trimming removed 4 bases at V and 13 bases at J, with 22 bases between. This CDR3 is built from 14 residues. The CDR3 coding sequence is TGTGCCAGCAGTTCTAACGTCTTGGGGGGCATTTGCACCTTC. This encodes CASSSNVLGGICTF.

This clonotype was recorded many times. The chain uses TRBV5-1 and TRBJ2-3; the D is unclear. Germline assignment: CDR1 SGHRS and CDR2 YFSETQ. Trimming shortened V by 4 bases and J by 0 bases, and 12 bases separated the two germline ends. The CDR3 runs 15 residues. CDR3 sequence (DNA): TGCGCCAGCAGCCGGTGGGATTCGAGCACAGATACGCAGTATTTT. It encodes CASSRWDSSTDTQYF. Full variable domain (rest looked up from reference TRBV5-1 and TRBJ2-3): KAGVTQTPRYLIKTRGQQVTLSCSPISGHRSVSWYQQTPGQGLQFLFEYFSETQRNKGNFPGRFSGRQFSNSRSEMNVSTLELGDSALYLCASSRWDSSTDTQYFGPGTRLTVL.